The 14 T cell receptor beta chains below were found in one sample sequenced in a study of T cell responses to AZD1222 COVID-19 vaccine. Sequenced by immunoSEQ multiplex PCR; TCRdb stores in-frame clones only, minus some. The sample holds about 120,000 clones, around nine tenths seen once. Sequenced material: peripheral blood, taken on day 0 of AZD1222 vaccination. The receptors stem from an adult in good health.

This chain connects TRBV27 to TRBJ1-2, with 8 bases lining up with TRBD1. This CDR3 contains 14 residues. The germline V gene encodes CDR1 MNHEY and CDR2 SMNVEV (reference sequence). Trimming took 6 bases from V and 3 from J; bases not matched to a gene: 6. For the CDR3, the DNA is TGTGCCAGCAGGCGACAGGGGTCGGACTATGGCTACACCTTC. Translated, it gives CASRRQGSDYGYTF.

This chain's CDR3 is CASSVAAGGRSDEQFF. In DNA form, the CDR3 reads TGTGCCAGCAGCGTAGCAGCGGGGGGGCGTTCCGATGAGCAGTTCTTC. This chain links TRBV9 with TRBJ2-1; TRBD2 aligns across 10 bases. Germline loops: CDR1 SGDLS, CDR2 YYNGEE. The CDR3 is 16 amino acids. Losses at the gene ends were 0 bases for V and 8 bases for J; bases not matched to a gene: 8.

This chain connects TRBV7-2 to TRBJ1-3; D is uncertain. V lost 5 bases, J lost 0 bases, and 14 bases lay in between. There are 16 residues in the CDR3. Germline-derived CDR1 and CDR2 are SGHTA and FQGNSA. The CDR3 sequence is CASSPTAFFSGNTIYF. CDR3 in DNA: TGTGCCAGCAGCCCAACAGCCTTTTTCTCTGGAAACACCATATATTTT. Using reference TRBV7-2 and TRBJ1-3 for the parts outside the CDR3, the full variable domain is GAGVSQSPSNKVTEKGKDVELRCDPISGHTALYWYRQSLGQGLEFLIYFQGNSAPDKSGLPSDRFSAERTGGSVSTLTIQRTQQEDSAVYLCASSPTAFFSGNTIYFGEGSWLTVV.

V gene TRBV5-4 combines with J gene TRBJ2-1; no firm D call. V lost 5 bases and J lost 1, with 13 bases in between. Per germline, CDR1 SGHNT and CDR2 YYREEE (reference sequence). The CDR3 extends over 15 amino acids. CDR3 loop: CASSLGPGSYNEQFF. DNA of the CDR3: TGTGCCAGCAGTCTTGGTCCCGGGTCCTACAATGAGCAGTTCTTC.

The chain is built from TRBV10-3 and TRBJ1-2; TRBD1 aligns across 7 bases. The CDR3 contains 16 residues. The germline V gene encodes CDR1 ENHRY and CDR2 SYGVKD. The junction had 16 bases not matched to a gene; V was cut back by 10 bases and J by 2 bases. The CDR3 here is CATRGSHGQENYGYTF. The CDR3 nucleotides are TGTGCCACCAGGGGGAGCCATGGACAGGAAAACTATGGCTACACCTTC.

The genes are TRBV12-3 or TRBV12-4 and TRBJ1-5; D call uncertain. The CDR3 is made up of 13 amino acids. V lost 4 bases and J 3 bases, leaving 7 bases between the germline ends. CDR3 nucleotide sequence: TGTGCCAGCAGTTCAGGTTTCAATCAGCCCCAGCATTTT. Its translation is CASSSGFNQPQHF.

This sequence joins TRBV7-2 and TRBJ2-2; perhaps TRBD1 as D (6 bases). Trimming took 2 bases from V and 2 from J, leaving 12 bases between them. CDR3 length: 16 residues. Germline assignment: CDR1 SGHTA and CDR2 FQGNSA. CDR3 coding DNA: TGTGCCAGCAGCTTAAGAAGGACAGCAAACACCGGGGAGCTGTTTTTT. Translated: CASSLRRTANTGELFF.

The V call is TRBV27, the J call TRBJ1-1; D is possibly TRBD1 (6 bases). This CDR3 contains 15 residues. V lost 0 bases, J lost 1 base, and 9 bases lay in between. Germline loops: CDR1 MNHEY, CDR2 SMNVEV (reference sequence). Here the CDR3 reads CASSLSPTGNTEAFF. In DNA, the CDR3 is TGTGCCAGCAGTTTATCCCCGACAGGGAACACTGAAGCTTTCTTT.

The V gene is TRBV19, the J gene TRBJ1-5, with 9 bases identical to TRBD1. The CDR3 runs 15 residues. The V gene end was trimmed by 5 bases and the J gene end by 1 base; junction bases not matched to a gene: 3. Germline CDR1 is LNHDA and CDR2 is SQIVND (reference sequence). CDR3 in amino acids: CASSQQGASNQPQHF. CDR3 DNA sequence: TGTGCCAGTAGTCAACAGGGGGCGAGCAATCAGCCCCAGCATTTT.

In its sample, this clone was seen once. This chain connects TRBV30 to TRBJ2-3; D remains ambiguous. Germline V gene lookup returns CDR1 GTSNPN and CDR2 SVGIG (reference sequence). The CDR3 contains 13 residues. Deletions cut 2 bases from V and 2 bases from J, with 8 bases between. The CDR3, as DNA: TGTGCCTGGAGTCGAGGTTTCACAGATACGCAGTATTTT. The encoded protein is CAWSRGFTDTQYF.

The V and J genes are TRBV2 and TRBJ1-1; possible D gene TRBD1, 5 bases. Germline assignment: CDR1 SNHLY and CDR2 FYNNEI. The CDR3 has 15 residues. The V and J ends lost 6 bases and 2 bases respectively, with 16 bases between them. The CDR3 protein is CASSLRTGTNTEAFF. Here the CDR3 DNA reads TGTGCCAGCAGCCTACGAACGGGGACTAACACTGAAGCTTTCTTT.

This clone occurred a few times. In DNA, the CDR3 is TGTGCCAGCAGTTACTCGATGGCCAGGGGGCTACTTGGCTCCCATCAGCCCCAGCATTTT. It translates to CASSYSMARGLLGSHQPQHF. The chain uses TRBV6-2 or TRBV6-3 and TRBJ1-5, with TRBD1 matching 8 bases. Germline trimming cut 0 bases from V and 5 bases from J; bases unmatched to any gene: 18. The CDR3 is 20 residues long. Germline V gene data show CDR1 as MNHEY and CDR2 as SVGEGT.

The chain is built from TRBV7-2 and TRBJ1-5, with TRBD1 matching 7 bases. The CDR3 sequence is 15 residues long. Germline trimming cut 1 base from V and 6 bases from J; bases unmatched to any gene: 6. CDR1 SGHTA and CDR2 FQGNSA come from the germline V gene. The CDR3 DNA is TGTGCCAGCAGCTTAGGACAGGGAATAGGTCAGCCCCAGCATTTT. Translating it yields CASSLGQGIGQPQHF.

The chain couples TRBV29-1 to TRBJ1-1, with a tentative D call TRBD1 (5 bases). The ends were cut back, 6 bases at V and 1 base at J, with 12 bases in the middle. The CDR3 spans 13 residues. Germline CDR1 SQVTM, CDR2 ANQGSEA. The CDR3 bases are TGCAGCGTGACCGGGACGGCGAACACTGAAGCTTTCTTT. Its protein product is CSVTGTANTEAFF. The full variable domain, completed using reference TRBV29-1 and TRBJ1-1, is SAVISQKPSRDICQRGTSLTIQCQVDSQVTMMFWYRQQPGQSLTLIATANQGSEATYESGFVIDKFPISRPNLTFSTLTVSNMSPEDSSIYLCSVTGTANTEAFFGQGTRLTVV.